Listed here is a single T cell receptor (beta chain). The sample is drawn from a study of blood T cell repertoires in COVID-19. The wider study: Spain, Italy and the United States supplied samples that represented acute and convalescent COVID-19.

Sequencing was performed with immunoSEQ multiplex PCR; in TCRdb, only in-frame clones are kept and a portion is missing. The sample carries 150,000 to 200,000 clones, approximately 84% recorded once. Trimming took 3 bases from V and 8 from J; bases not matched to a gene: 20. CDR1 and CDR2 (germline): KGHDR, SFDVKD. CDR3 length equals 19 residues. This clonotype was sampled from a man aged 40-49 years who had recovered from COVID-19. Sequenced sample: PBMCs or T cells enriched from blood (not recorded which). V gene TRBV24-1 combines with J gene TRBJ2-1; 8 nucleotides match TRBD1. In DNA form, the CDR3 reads TGTGCCACCAGTGATCCCCGGGACAGGAGCTCGGGTTTAGTTGATGAGCAGTTCTTC. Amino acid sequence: CATSDPRDRSSGLVDEQFF.